This T cell receptor (beta chain) was sequenced in a study of T cells in localized non-small cell lung cancer. Points from the study as a whole: The study sequenced only one region of the tumor. As a result, intratumor heterogeneity could not be excluded and remains possible. Uninvolved adjacent lung showed higher T cell clonality than tumor.

The V segment lost 0 bases and the J segment 2 bases; nucleotides outside the gene matches: 5. Germline lookup yields CDR1 SGHVS and CDR2 FNYEAQ. The CDR3 consists of 16 residues. Data came from immunoSEQ multiplex PCR; TCRdb stores just in-frame clones and leaves some out. The table has approximately 83,000 clones, 88% seen once. This clone was detected only once. Antigen specificity is unknown. This sequence joins TRBV7-6 and TRBJ2-5; 8 bases fit TRBD2. The sequencing here drew on peripheral blood, taken before any cancer treatment. The source of this sequence is a woman between 35 and 70 years old with stage I squamous cell lung carcinoma. For the CDR3, the DNA is TGTGCCAGCAGCTTAGCGGTAGCGGGGTCGCAAGAGACCCAGTACTTC. This sequence encodes CASSLAVAGSQETQYF.